Below, 19 T cell receptor beta chains from the same sample are listed, as sequenced in a study of T cells after yellow fever vaccination. TCRdb reanalysed the 5' RACE reads using MiXCR and keeps one entry per CDR3 protein. The repertoire has just under 600,000 distinct CDR3 sequences, approximately 13% of them found once; the top ten carry over 12%. This specimen consisted of PBMCs, obtained on the day of the yellow fever booster vaccination. The receptor source for this set is a young man who received the YFV17D yellow fever vaccine.

J is TRBJ2-5 and V is TRBV29-1; D is uncertain. V lost 3 bases, J lost 5 bases, and 7 bases lay in between. This CDR3 is 11 amino acids long. In germline, CDR1 is SQVTM, CDR2 ANQGSEA. CDR3 residues: CSVDTLETQYF. CDR3 DNA: TGCAGCGTTGACACTCTCGAGACCCAGTACTTC.

This clonotype has just a few counts. This chain connects TRBV21-1 to TRBJ1-1; the table gives TRBD1 as D, unverified against the DNA. TRBV21-1 is marked as a pseudogene. This CDR3 region has 13 residues. This chain's CDR3 is CASSSRVFREAFF. The CDR3 DNA is TGTGCCAGCAGCTCCAGGGTTTTCAGGGAAGCTTTCTTT.

This clonotype was counted a few times. The chain combines TRBV12-3 or TRBV12-4 with TRBJ2-2; TRBD1 is a possible D gene (6 bases). V lost 6 bases and J 1 base, leaving 12 bases between the germline ends. This CDR3 comprises 15 residues. The CDR3 region has the DNA TGTGCCAGCAGACCCGACAGGATGAACACCGGGGAGCTGTTTTTT. This gives the protein CASRPDRMNTGELFF.

This clonotype was seen repeatedly, ten times or more. The CDR3 loop is CARSSIYEQYF. CDR3 DNA: TGTGCCAGAAGCTCCATCTACGAGCAGTACTTC. This rearrangement joins TRBV5-3 to TRBJ2-7; no firm D call. TRBV5-3 is annotated as an ORF whose role is uncertain. The CDR3 length is 11 residues. The germline V and J ends were trimmed by 3 bases and 3 bases, with 4 bases remaining between them.

This clonotype occurred a few times. V is TRBV29-1 and J is TRBJ2-7, with TRBD2 matching 15 bases. This CDR3 comprises 14 residues. Trimming cost V 5 bases and J 6 bases; bases outside gene matches: 5. Germline CDR1 SQVTM, CDR2 ANQGSEA. CDR3 sequence reads: CSVPGLAGGGEQYF. CDR3 coding DNA: TGCAGCGTTCCGGGACTAGCGGGAGGTGGCGAGCAGTACTTC.

The table lists this clonotype with many counts. This rearrangement joins TRBV5-5 to TRBJ2-1; D is unclear. V shed 4 bases and J shed 6 bases, with 5 bases lying between them. This CDR3 spans 11 amino acids. Germline V gene lookup returns CDR1 SGHKS and CDR2 YYEKEE (reference sequence). In DNA, the CDR3 is TGTGCCAGCAGCGCCCGCAATGAGCAGTTCTTC. Its translation: CASSARNEQFF.

In its sample, this clonotype was seen a few times. The CDR3 is CASSLMRSALYNEQFF. The CDR3 nucleotides are TGTGCCAGCAGCTTGATGAGGTCGGCCCTTTACAATGAGCAGTTCTTC. This chain uses TRBV11-1 with TRBJ2-1; the D is unclear. This CDR3 is built from 16 residues. Trimming cost V 3 bases and J 4 bases, with 16 bases left between them. CDR1 is SGHAT, CDR2 FQDESV, per germline (reference sequence). Full variable domain (rest looked up from reference TRBV11-1 and TRBJ2-1): EAEVAQSPRYKITEKSQAVAFWCDPISGHATLYWYRQILGQGPELLVQFQDESVVDDSQLPKDRFSAERLKGVDSTLKIQPAELGDSAMYLCASSLMRSALYNEQFFGPGTRLTVL.

This clonotype was seen a few times. The chain carries TRBV20-1 and TRBJ2-7, with TRBD2 matching over 7 bases. Germline lookup yields CDR1 DFQATT and CDR2 SNEGSKA (reference sequence). This CDR3 has 11 residues. V was pared by 6 bases and J by 10 bases, with 9 bases of the junction left unmatched. The CDR3 spells CSAQSPSGQYF. CDR3 DNA sequence: TGCAGTGCGCAGTCCCCTAGCGGACAGTACTTC.

The table lists this clonotype with a few counts. The J gene is TRBJ2-3, the V gene TRBV29-1; no firm D call. This CDR3 contains 14 residues. Trimming took off 1 base at V and 3 bases at J, with 11 bases between the two ends. The germline gives CDR1 SQVTM, CDR2 ANQGSEA. CDR3 protein: CSVEASRRTDTQYF. The CDR3 DNA reads as TGCAGCGTTGAAGCCAGCAGGCGGACAGATACGCAGTATTTT.

This clonotype was observed a handful of times. The V and J genes are TRBV7-9 and TRBJ1-5; no clear D gene. Between the trimmed V and J ends, which lost 1 base and 8 bases, there was a span of 9 bases. The CDR3 loop spans 13 amino acids. Germline assignment: CDR1 SEHNR and CDR2 FQNEAQ (reference sequence). The CDR3 bases are TGTGCCAGCAGCTTAGGGGTTGTCAAGCCCCAGCATTTT. Translated, it gives CASSLGVVKPQHF.

This clonotype showed up just a few times. This sequence joins TRBV5-1 and TRBJ1-3; 11 bases agree with TRBD1. From germline, CDR1 is SGHRS and CDR2 YFSETQ. CDR3 size: 14 residues. Germline trimming cut 4 bases from V and 6 bases from J; bases unmatched to any gene: 3. The chain's CDR3 is CASSPGQGENTIYF. The DNA of the CDR3 is TGCGCCAGCAGCCCGGGACAGGGGGAAAACACCATATATTTT.

The chain has TRBV28 and TRBJ2-7; TRBD2 agrees at 13 bases. The length of the CDR3 is 14 residues. V shed 5 bases, J shed 12 bases, and the junction held 10 bases outside the gene matches. Germline CDR1 MDHEN, CDR2 SYDVKM. CDR3: CASSPTSGRAWGYF. The DNA of the CDR3 is TGTGCCAGCAGTCCAACTAGCGGGAGGGCCTGGGGGTACTTC.

This clonotype appeared a few times. The V call is TRBV4-2, the J call TRBJ2-5; TRBD1 matches 10 bases. The CDR3 sequence is 16 residues long. Trimming cost V 5 bases and J 5 bases; bases outside gene matches: 11. Germline-derived CDR1 and CDR2 are LGHNA and YNFKEQ. CDR3 coding DNA: TGTGCCAGCAGCTACAGAAGACAGGGGGCGGGGGAGACCCAGTACTTC. Translation gives CASSYRRQGAGETQYF.

This clonotype was recorded many times. DNA of the CDR3: TGTGCCAGCAGAAACCCGGGGGGAGGCTACACCTTC. This codes for CASRNPGGGYTF. The chain employs TRBV27 and TRBJ1-2, with D maybe TRBD1 (5 bases). Trimming took 6 bases from V and 8 from J, leaving 13 bases between them. The germline gives CDR1 MNHEY, CDR2 SMNVEV (reference sequence). CDR3 length: 12 amino acids.

There are many counts of this clonotype. V gene TRBV12-3 or TRBV12-4 combines with J gene TRBJ1-1; weak D call: TRBD1 (6 bases). The V gene lost 6 bases and the J gene lost 4 bases, with 12 bases spanning the gap. This CDR3 comprises 13 residues. The CDR3 bases are TGTGCCAGCAGCCTCGGAGGGGGCACTGAAGCTTTCTTT. This codes for CASSLGGGTEAFF.

The chain is built from TRBV11-2 and TRBJ2-3, with D maybe TRBD1 (6 bases). V lost 5 bases to trimming and J lost 2 bases, with 26 bases between them. The germline V gene has CDR1 SGHAT and CDR2 FQNNGV. The CDR3 consists of 19 residues. The CDR3 spells CASSLLCNRDIAFTDTQYF. DNA for the CDR3: TGTGCCAGCAGCCTCCTATGTAACCGGGACATAGCCTTCACAGATACGCAGTATTTT.

This clonotype occurred a few times. The J gene is TRBJ2-3, the V gene TRBV18, with 10 bases that match TRBD1. The V gene end was trimmed by 3 bases and the J gene end by 11 bases; junction bases not matched to a gene: 2. Germline CDR1 is KGHSH and CDR2 is LQKENI. This CDR3 is 12 amino acids long. The CDR3 reads CASSPGQGGQYF. The CDR3 bases are TGTGCCAGCTCACCCGGACAGGGGGGGCAGTATTTT.

This clonotype was counted only a few times. This chain connects TRBV6-4 to TRBJ2-3; possibly TRBD2 for D (5 bases). This CDR3 is built from 13 residues. Per the germline V gene, CDR1 is MRHNA and CDR2 is SNTAGT. Trimming left V 0 bases short and J 9 bases short, with 10 bases between. The CDR3 DNA reads TGTGCCAGCAGTGACTCGGGAGTGGGGACGCAGTATTTT. Protein: CASSDSGVGTQYF.

This clonotype was counted only a few times. The chain joins TRBV9 to TRBJ2-7, with a tentative D call TRBD2 (6 bases). Trimming removed 0 bases from V and 5 bases from J, with 9 bases in between. This CDR3 is 13 amino acids long. The germline CDR1 and CDR2 sequences are SGDLS and YYNGEE. The DNA of the CDR3 is TGTGCCAGCAGCGTAGATGGGGAGGACGAGCAGTACTTC. Protein sequence: CASSVDGEDEQYF.